The 12 T cell receptor beta chains below all came from one sample that was sequenced in a study of PD-L1 blockade in urothelial cancer. Only in-frame clones appear in the TCRdb table, and some are missing; sequencing was by immunoSEQ multiplex PCR. The table lists 45,000 or so clones, approximately 78% of them singletons. This specimen was PBMCs, taken around atezolizumab (anti-PD-L1) treatment. These receptor sequences come from a man aged 70 or older with urothelial cancer.

This chain links TRBV2 with TRBJ2-5, with 11 nucleotides matching TRBD2. V lost 4 bases, J lost 3 bases, and 7 bases stayed unmatched. The CDR3 consists of 16 residues. CDR1 and CDR2 (germline): SNHLY, FYNNEI. The CDR3 reads CASSGPSGGLKETQYF. The CDR3 coding sequence is TGTGCCAGCAGTGGTCCTAGCGGGGGGCTGAAAGAGACCCAGTACTTC.

This clone was seen a single time. The V call is TRBV19, the J call TRBJ1-3, with a possible D match to TRBD1 (5 bases). V was pared by 7 bases and J by 4 bases, with 23 bases between. The V gene's germline CDR1 is LNHDA and CDR2 SQIVND (reference sequence). This CDR3 region has 17 residues. The CDR3 region has the DNA TGTGCCAGTACCGAAACTGGGGCGGGAATCGTCGGAAACACCATATATTTT. Encoded protein: CASTETGAGIVGNTIYF.

The chain couples TRBV5-5 to TRBJ1-1, with a possible D match to TRBD1 (5 bases). CDR3 length: 14 residues. With 0 bases removed from V and 5 bases from J, the gap between germline ends came to 11 bases. The germline V gene encodes CDR1 SGHKS and CDR2 YYEKEE (reference sequence). The CDR3 sequence: CASSLGQGLTEAFF. Here the CDR3 DNA reads TGTGCCAGCAGCTTGGGGCAGGGATTGACTGAAGCTTTCTTT.

The chain couples TRBV6-6 to TRBJ2-7; D perhaps matches TRBD1 (6 bases). This CDR3 contains 13 residues. CDR1 is MNHNY, CDR2 SVGAGI, per germline (reference sequence). V lost 0 bases to trimming and J lost 6 bases, with 9 bases between them. CDR3 in amino acids: CASSYSSDSEQYF. The CDR3 DNA follows: TGTGCCAGCAGTTACTCGTCGGACAGCGAGCAGTACTTC.

The table lists this clone with a few counts. The chain employs TRBV5-1 and TRBJ1-6; weak D call: TRBD1 (6 bases). V lost 2 bases and J lost 7, with 10 bases in between. The CDR3 has 14 residues. Germline assignment: CDR1 SGHRS and CDR2 YFSETQ. The CDR3 is CASSFRDKNSPLHF. CDR3 DNA sequence: TGCGCCAGCAGCTTCCGGGACAAAAATTCACCCCTCCACTTT.

The chain joins TRBV5-8 to TRBJ2-5; D might be TRBD2 (5 bases). Between the trimmed V and J ends, which lost 2 bases and 5 bases, there was a span of 7 bases. The germline gives CDR1 SGHTS, CDR2 YDEGEE. The CDR3 spans 12 residues. CDR3 protein: CASSLRRETQYF. CDR3 nucleotide sequence: TGTGCCAGCAGCTTAAGGAGGGAGACCCAGTACTTC.

This chain uses TRBV6-1 with TRBJ2-7; D gene unclear. V lost 5 bases and J lost 0, with 8 bases in between. Per germline, CDR1 MNHNS and CDR2 SASEGT. This CDR3 has 13 amino acids. In DNA form, the CDR3 reads TGTGCCAGCAGTATGGCAGGCTCCTACGAGCAGTACTTC. Its translation is CASSMAGSYEQYF.

The J gene is TRBJ2-1, the V gene TRBV2; D remains ambiguous. Trimming removed 7 bases from V and 0 bases from J, with 10 bases in between. The CDR3 totals 14 residues. Per germline, CDR1 SNHLY and CDR2 FYNNEI. CDR3 region: CASTPESSYNEQFF. In DNA form, the CDR3 reads TGTGCCAGCACTCCAGAAAGCTCCTACAATGAGCAGTTCTTC.

V usage is TRBV5-1 and J usage is TRBJ2-1; TRBD2 matches 11 bases. Germline V gene data show CDR1 as SGHRS and CDR2 as YFSETQ. V trimming: 3 bases; J trimming: 2 bases; junction bases outside the gene matches: 13. The CDR3 runs 19 residues. The CDR3, as DNA: TGCGCCAGCAGCTGGGCGGGACTAGCGGCCCTAGCCCCCTACAATGAGCAGTTCTTC. It codes for CASSWAGLAALAPYNEQFF.

This chain joins TRBV2 and TRBJ1-1; 9 nucleotides match TRBD1. The CDR3 contains 13 residues. Trimming cost V 3 bases and J 5 bases; bases outside gene matches: 1. Looked up from germline, CDR1 is SNHLY and CDR2 is FYNNEI. CDR3 coding DNA: TGTGCCAGCAGTGACGACAGGGGGACTGAAGCTTTCTTT. This encodes CASSDDRGTEAFF.

In this sample, this clone turned up a few times. The identical CDR3 is also encoded by other nucleotide sequences in the sample. The chain joins TRBV19 to TRBJ2-5; 10 nucleotides match TRBD1. This CDR3 is built from 14 residues. In germline, CDR1 is LNHDA, CDR2 SQIVND (reference sequence). The J segment lost 7 bases and the V segment lost 5 bases, leaving 7 bases of the junction unmatched. The CDR3 loop reads CASSLDRGAGTQYF. CDR3 nucleotides: TGTGCCAGTAGTTTGGACAGGGGGGCTGGGACCCAGTACTTC. Looking up the rest from reference TRBV19 and TRBJ2-5 gives the full variable domain: DGGITQSPKYLFRKEGQNVTLSCEQNLNHDAMYWYRQDPGQGLRLIYYSQIVNDFQKGDIAEGYSVSREKKESFPLTVTSAQKNPTAFYLCASSLDRGAGTQYFGPGTRLLVL.

This clone was seen once. The J gene is TRBJ1-1, the V gene TRBV5-4, with 8 bases aligning to TRBD1. This CDR3 comprises 13 residues. Trimming removed 5 bases from V and 4 bases from J; junction bases left unmatched: 4. Germline CDR1 SGHNT, CDR2 YYREEE (reference sequence). The chain's CDR3 is CASSYDRGTEAFF. The CDR3 DNA reads as TGTGCCAGCAGTTATGACAGGGGCACTGAAGCTTTCTTT.